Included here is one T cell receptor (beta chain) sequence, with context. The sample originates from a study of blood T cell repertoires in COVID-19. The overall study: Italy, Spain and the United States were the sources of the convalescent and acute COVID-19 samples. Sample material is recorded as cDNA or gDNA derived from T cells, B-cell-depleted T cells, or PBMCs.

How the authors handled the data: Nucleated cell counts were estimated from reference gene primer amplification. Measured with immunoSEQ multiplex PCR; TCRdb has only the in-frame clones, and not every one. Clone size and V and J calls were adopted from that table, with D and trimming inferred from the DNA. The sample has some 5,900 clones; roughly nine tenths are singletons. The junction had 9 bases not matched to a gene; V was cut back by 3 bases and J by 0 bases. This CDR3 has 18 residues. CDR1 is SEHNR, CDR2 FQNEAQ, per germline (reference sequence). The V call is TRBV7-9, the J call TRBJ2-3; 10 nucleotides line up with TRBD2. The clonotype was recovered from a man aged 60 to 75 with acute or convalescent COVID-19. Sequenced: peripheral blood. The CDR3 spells CASSLGGLAITSTDTQYF. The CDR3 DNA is TGTGCCAGCAGCTTGGGGGGACTAGCGATTACTAGCACAGATACGCAGTATTTT.